This passage covers 27 T cell receptor beta chains from one sample sequenced in a study of CD8+CD57+ T cells in acquired aplastic anemia. Template material for TCR beta VDJ and CDR3 profiling consisted of genomic DNA. A single record per CDR3 protein comes from TCRdb applying MiXCR to the reads. The table has 110,000 or so distinct CDR3 sequences, 51% seen once; the top ten hold around a third. The sample comprised sorted CD4+, CD8+, or CD8+CD57+ T cells (not recorded which) from PBMCs. The source of these receptors is a human donor in good health, serving as a control.

This clonotype was seen many times. In nucleotides, the CDR3 is TGTGCCAGCAGCGCTCACGGACAGGGGGCAGCTGAAGCTTTCTTT. Translation gives CASSAHGQGAAEAFF. The gene calls are TRBV25-1 and TRBJ1-1; TRBD1 matches at 11 bases. CDR1 is MGHDK and CDR2 is SYGVNS in the germline V gene. The ends lost 6 bases at V and 6 bases at J; junction bases unmatched: 9. The CDR3 covers 15 residues. Variable domain in full (rest from reference TRBV25-1 and TRBJ1-1): EADIYQTPRYLVIGTGKKITLECSQTMGHDKMYWYQQDPGMELHLIHYSYGVNSTEKGDLSSESTVSRIRTEHFPLTLESARPSHTSQYLCASSAHGQGAAEAFFGQGTRLTVV.

The chain couples TRBV4-3 to TRBJ1-2, with no clear D. With 0 bases removed from V and 1 base from J, the gap between germline ends came to 6 bases. Germline CDR1 reads LGHNA; CDR2 reads YSLEER. The CDR3 consists of 14 residues. CDR3 loop: CASSQERGNYGYTF. In DNA, the CDR3 is TGCGCCAGCAGCCAAGAACGGGGTAACTATGGCTACACCTTC.

Concerning this clonotype itself: At one end the junction does not follow the germline gene, possibly because of a read error. The V gene is TRBV20-1, the J gene TRBJ2-7; 7 positions match TRBD1. This CDR3 has 14 amino acids. Germline CDR1 reads DFQATT; CDR2 reads SNEGSKA (reference sequence). The CDR3 here is CSVRDPTGTYEQYF. CDR3 nucleotides: TGCAGTGTTAGAGACCCGACAGGGACCTACGAGCAGTACTTC.

This clonotype has more than one count but fewer than ten. The chain employs TRBV7-2 and TRBJ1-2; D is ambiguous. V was trimmed by 1 base and J by 7 bases, leaving 4 bases between them. This CDR3 region has 11 residues. Per germline, CDR1 SGHTA and CDR2 FQGNSA. As DNA, the CDR3 is TGTGCCAGCAGCTTAGGGGGTGGCTACACCTTC. Protein sequence: CASSLGGGYTF.

The rearrangement joins TRBV19 to TRBJ2-7, with D possibly called TRBD1 or TRBD2 (5 bases each). V shed 5 bases and J shed 4 bases, with 18 bases lying between them. The germline V gene has CDR1 LNHDA and CDR2 SQIVND (reference sequence). This CDR3 region has 15 residues. CDR3 residues: CASSAAGTLLYEQYF. The CDR3 DNA follows: TGTGCCAGTAGTGCAGCCGGGACCTTGCTATACGAGCAGTACTTC.

The sample holds a few counts of this clonotype. The chain is built from TRBV2 and TRBJ1-5; D unresolved. Trimming cost V 10 bases and J 6 bases, with 19 bases left between them. Germline CDR1 and CDR2: SNHLY and FYNNEI. This CDR3 contains 14 residues. The CDR3 DNA sequence: TGTGCCACCAGCAGAGATCTGGAAGGTCAGCCCCAGCATTTT. Translating gives CATSRDLEGQPQHF.

This clonotype appeared many times. This chain joins TRBV12-3 or TRBV12-4 and TRBJ1-1; no clear D. The CDR3 is 14 residues long. The V end lost 0 bases, the J end lost 6 bases, and 11 bases lay between the germline ends. This chain's CDR3 is CASSLAKRASEAFF. CDR3 nucleotides: TGTGCCAGCAGTTTAGCAAAGAGGGCTTCTGAAGCTTTCTTT.

This clonotype has only a few counts. The chain is built from TRBV20-1 and TRBJ2-1; 9 bases fit TRBD2. The CDR3 loop spans 14 amino acids. V shed 6 bases and J 4 bases; nucleotides not matched to a gene: 7. Germline-derived CDR1 and CDR2 are DFQATT and SNEGSKA (reference sequence). In DNA, the CDR3 is TGCAGTGCGGGATATAGCGGGAGTTACAATGAGCAGTTCTTC. Translated, it gives CSAGYSGSYNEQFF.

In this sample, this clonotype turned up a few times. One end of the junction is discordant with germline, which a read error may explain. V usage is TRBV24-1 and J usage is TRBJ1-2; D remains ambiguous. CDR3 length equals 14 residues. Germline V gene data show CDR1 as KGHDR and CDR2 as SFDVKD. The CDR3 DNA reads as TGTGCCACCAGTATCCAGGAATCCAGGTTCCATCCCACCTTT. It is translated as CATSIQESRFHPTF.

This chain connects TRBV5-1 to TRBJ2-1; the match to TRBD1 covers 8 bases. Germline loops: CDR1 SGHRS, CDR2 YFSETQ. CDR3 size: 15 residues. V was clipped by 7 bases and J by 0 bases; unmatched bases: 6. As DNA, the CDR3 is TGCGCCAGCGGGACAGGCTTTAGCTCCTACAATGAGCAGTTCTTC. This translates into CASGTGFSSYNEQFF.

This clonotype was picked up many times. The rearrangement joins TRBV3-1 to TRBJ2-5, with D perhaps TRBD2 (6 bases). In germline, CDR1 is LGHDT, CDR2 YNNKEL (reference sequence). The germline V and J ends were trimmed by 1 base and 0 bases, with 12 bases remaining between them. CDR3 length equals 16 residues. As DNA, the CDR3 is TGTGCCAGCAGCCAAGCAGTAGGCGGGGACCAAGAGACCCAGTACTTC. It translates to CASSQAVGGDQETQYF.

The V call is TRBV15, the J call TRBJ1-2, with unresolved D. V was cut by 3 bases and J by 4 bases, with 15 bases left in between. The germline CDR1 and CDR2 sequences are LNHNV and YYDKDF (reference sequence). The CDR3 consists of 15 residues. CDR3 sequence (DNA): TGTGCCACCAGCAGTTTAGGCGTGAGCGGCTATGGCTACACCTTC. Its protein is CATSSLGVSGYGYTF.

This clonotype was recorded a few times. The V call is TRBV20-1, the J call TRBJ2-6; 7 bases align to TRBD1. The CDR3 sequence is 14 residues long. Germline trimming cut 5 bases from V and 5 bases from J; bases unmatched to any gene: 6. Germline-derived CDR1 and CDR2 are DFQATT and SNEGSKA (reference sequence). CDR3: CSARDSLRANVLTF. CDR3 sequence (DNA): TGCAGTGCTCGGGACAGTCTTAGGGCCAACGTCCTGACTTTC.

The table lists this clonotype with a count of one. The chain uses TRBV25-1 and TRBJ2-1; D possibly corresponds to TRBD1 (6 bases). The germline V and J ends were trimmed by 6 bases and 6 bases, with 24 bases remaining between them. The CDR3 runs 17 residues. CDR1 MGHDK and CDR2 SYGVNS come from the germline V gene. The DNA of the CDR3 is TGTGCCAGCAGCTTAGTTTATGGTCAGGGGTTGAGCAATGAGCAGTTCTTC. Its protein product is CASSLVYGQGLSNEQFF.

This clonotype showed up many times. The chain carries TRBV4-1 and TRBJ2-7, with a weak D call TRBD1 (6 bases). Germline CDR1 MGHRA, CDR2 YSYEKL. This CDR3 spans 13 amino acids. The V end was cut by 2 bases, the J end by 4 bases, with 9 bases between. CDR3 loop: CASSQSQGYEQYF. CDR3 coding DNA: TGCGCCAGCAGCCAAAGTCAGGGGTACGAGCAGTACTTC.

This clonotype was recorded many times. J is TRBJ1-3 and V is TRBV12-3 or TRBV12-4; 7 nucleotides match TRBD1. V lost 6 bases to trimming and J lost 3 bases; unmatched junction nucleotides: 8. There are 15 residues in the CDR3. The CDR3 bases are TGTGCCAGCAGGATAACAGGGGAGCATGGAAACACCATATATTTT. Its protein product is CASRITGEHGNTIYF.

This chain uses TRBV24-1 with TRBJ1-6; the match to TRBD1 covers 9 bases. After removal of 9 bases from V and 7 bases from J, the junction contained 3 bases not matched to a gene. This CDR3 spans 13 amino acids. Germline lookup yields CDR1 KGHDR and CDR2 SFDVKD. CDR3 nucleotides: TGTGCCACCGATGGACAGGGGAATTCACCCCTCCACTTT. It yields the protein CATDGQGNSPLHF.

This clonotype was seen at least ten times. The V gene is TRBV24-1, the J gene TRBJ2-1, with 7 bases identical to TRBD1. Germline V CDR1 and CDR2: KGHDR, SFDVKD. V dropped 10 bases and J dropped 6; count of bases not matched to a gene: 5. CDR3 length equals 12 residues. The CDR3 is CATGGLRNEQFF. The CDR3 nucleotides read TGTGCCACAGGGGGCCTTCGCAATGAGCAGTTCTTC.

J is TRBJ1-6 and V is TRBV7-2, with TRBD1 identical over 7 bases. The trim removed 4 bases at V and 7 bases at J, leaving 7 bases unmatched. The CDR3 is 15 amino acids. Germline loops: CDR1 SGHTA, CDR2 FQGNSA. DNA of the CDR3: TGTGCCAGCAGCTCAAGGGGGCTAGAGAATTCACCCCTCCACTTT. Protein sequence: CASSSRGLENSPLHF.

This clonotype was seen at least ten times. This CDR3 reads CASSLGFGTPYEQYF. The DNA for the CDR3 is TGTGCCAGCAGTTTAGGATTCGGCACTCCCTACGAGCAGTACTTC. The chain is built from TRBV12-3 or TRBV12-4 and TRBJ2-7; D remains unclear. This CDR3 has 15 residues. V was trimmed by 1 base and J by 2 bases, leaving 12 bases between them.

The chain employs TRBV7-9 and TRBJ1-2; the D gene is possibly TRBD1 (5 bases). The CDR3 is 14 residues long. CDR1 SEHNR and CDR2 FQNEAQ come from the germline V gene (reference sequence). Trimming took off 1 base at V and 4 bases at J, with 10 bases between the two ends. Here the CDR3 DNA reads TGTGCCAGCAGCTTAGACGGGGGTAGCTATGGCTACACCTTC. This encodes CASSLDGGSYGYTF.

This clonotype occurred many times. The V call is TRBV5-6, the J call TRBJ1-4, with D unclear. V was trimmed by 6 bases and J by 5 bases, leaving 20 bases between them. CDR3 length: 16 residues. In germline, CDR1 is SGHDT, CDR2 YYEEEE. The CDR3 region is CASTYWMRALNEKLFF. CDR3 nucleotide sequence: TGTGCCAGCACCTATTGGATGAGGGCCCTAAATGAAAAACTGTTTTTT.

The rearrangement uses TRBV10-3 and TRBJ2-1; 8 nucleotides align to TRBD2. V shed 3 bases and J 10 bases; nucleotides not matched to a gene: 5. This CDR3 spans 13 amino acids. CDR1 and CDR2 (germline): ENHRY, SYGVKD. The CDR3 sequence: CAISEIGREEQFF. As DNA, the CDR3 is TGTGCCATCAGTGAAATCGGGAGGGAGGAGCAGTTCTTC.

This rearrangement joins TRBV20-1 to TRBJ2-7; 8 nucleotides match TRBD1. CDR1 and CDR2 (germline): DFQATT, SNEGSKA (reference sequence). The CDR3 consists of 11 residues. V gave up 4 bases and J gave up 5 bases; unmatched junction bases: 1. The CDR3 nucleotides are TGCAGTGCTATACAGGGGGACGAGCAGTACGTC. Protein: CSAIQGDEQYV.

This clonotype was seen more than once but under ten times. V and J are TRBV4-1 and TRBJ1-4; D not resolved. Trimming pared 1 base from V and 8 bases from J, leaving 14 bases between. This CDR3 is built from 15 residues. Germline V gene data show CDR1 as MGHRA and CDR2 as YSYEKL. For the CDR3, the DNA is TGCGCCAGCAGCCAAGTTGGCGGCCTTAAGGAAAAACTGTTTTTT. This translates into CASSQVGGLKEKLFF.

The chain has TRBV5-4 and TRBJ2-5; 8 nucleotides agree with TRBD2. Germline trimming cut 0 bases from V and 3 bases from J; bases unmatched to any gene: 7. The CDR3 length is 16 residues. The germline CDR1 and CDR2 sequences are SGHNT and YYREEE (reference sequence). The CDR3 sequence: CASSLGPGGQEETQYF. The CDR3 DNA follows: TGTGCCAGCAGCTTGGGCCCGGGGGGGCAGGAAGAGACCCAGTACTTC.

Many counts were recorded for this clonotype. The gene calls are TRBV12-3 or TRBV12-4 and TRBJ1-3; D gene uncertain. The CDR3 extends over 13 amino acids. Trimming shortened V by 3 bases and J by 3 bases, and 6 bases separated the two germline ends. The CDR3: CASSLVGGNTIYF. Written as DNA, the CDR3 is TGTGCCAGCAGTTTGGTGGGTGGAAACACCATATATTTT.